These T cell receptor beta chains were read from a single sample in a study of blood T cell repertoires in COVID-19. Some clones are missing from TCRdb's copy, which holds only in-frame ones; the method was immunoSEQ multiplex PCR. The table lists 150,000 to 200,000 clones, about nine tenths of them singletons. Sequenced input: PBMCs or T cells enriched from blood (not recorded which). Receptor source: a woman under 30 who had recovered from COVID-19. CDR3s include the opening cysteine and the closing phenylalanine or tryptophan. The D gene is left open where the match is weak. Rows may omit the clone size; those that give it use once, few, many or a size class.

clone_size d_call j_call v_call cdr3_aa cdr3_nt
. TRBD2 TRBJ2-6 TRBV7-6 CASSGATNSGGRSGANVLTF TGTGCCAGCAGCGGAGCGACGAATAGCGGGGGGCGCTCTGGGGCCAACGTCCTGACTTTC
. . TRBJ2-5 TRBV5-1 CASSLEIVSETQYF TGCGCCAGCAGCTTGGAAATAGTATCGGAGACCCAGTACTTC
. . TRBJ2-2 TRBV18 CASSNRDTGELFF TGTGCCAGCTCAAACAGGGATACCGGGGAGCTGTTTTTT
. . TRBJ1-1 TRBV3-1/TRBV3-2 CASSPGTYSIAEAFF TGTGCCAGCAGCCCAGGGACTTATAGTATAGCTGAAGCTTTCTTT
. TRBD2 TRBJ2-7 TRBV11-3 CASSLSAGASYEQYF TGTGCCAGCAGCTTATCAGCGGGGGCCTCCTACGAGCAGTACTTC
. TRBD1 TRBJ1-1 TRBV10-3 CAIMGQGTEAFF TGTGCCATCATGGGACAGGGAACTGAAGCTTTCTTT
. TRBD1 TRBJ2-7 TRBV19 CASSMGQGVTYEQYF TGTGCCAGTAGTATGGGACAGGGGGTGACGTACGAGCAGTACTTC
. TRBD1 TRBJ2-7 TRBV2 CAALKPGWDRSYEQYF TGTGCCGCCCTCAAACCAGGTTGGGACAGGTCCTACGAGCAGTACTTC
. . TRBJ2-2 TRBV9 CASSRRGGAGELFF TGTGCCAGCAGCCGTAGGGGCGGGGCCGGGGAGCTGTTTTTT
. TRBD1 TRBJ2-3 TRBV10-1 CASSEFRDRDKYTQYF TGCGCCAGCAGTGAGTTCCGGGACAGGGATAAATATACGCAGTATTTT
. . TRBJ1-3 TRBV5-1 CASSSMTGLGDTIYF TGCGCCAGCAGCTCCATGACAGGACTCGGAGACACCATATATTTT
. TRBD1 TRBJ2-7 TRBV15 CATSRGPTGFSSYEQYF TGTGCCACCAGCAGAGGGCCGACAGGGTTTAGCTCCTACGAGCAGTACTTC
. TRBD2 TRBJ2-7 TRBV23-1 CASSQSRGSGSLRLEQYF TGCGCCAGCAGTCAATCGAGAGGTAGCGGGAGTTTGAGACTAGAGCAGTACTTC
. . TRBJ2-4 TRBV5-6 CASSDGHRIWENIQYF TGTGCCAGCAGCGACGGACACAGGATCTGGGAAAACATTCAGTACTTC
few . TRBJ2-7 TRBV12-3/TRBV12-4 CASRASVLGQYF TGTGCCAGCAGGGCTAGTGTACTGGGGCAGTACTTC
. TRBD1 TRBJ1-4 TRBV10-2 CASSIGTGHEKLFF TGCGCCAGCAGTATTGGGACAGGGCATGAAAAACTGTTTTTT
. TRBD1 TRBJ2-2 TRBV28 CASSPMMSQGDTGELFF TGTGCCAGCAGTCCGATGATGAGTCAGGGGGACACCGGGGAGCTGTTTTTT
. TRBD1 TRBJ2-2 TRBV24-1 CATSDVRQGTNTGELFF TGTGCCACCAGTGATGTCCGACAGGGAACGAACACCGGGGAGCTGTTTTTT
. TRBD1 TRBJ2-7 TRBV2 CASEGAGNWREQYF TGTGCCAGCGAGGGGGCAGGGAATTGGAGGGAGCAGTACTTC
once TRBD2 TRBJ2-1 TRBV3-1/TRBV3-2 CASSQDMAGVSRLGNEQFF TGTGCCAGCAGCCAAGATATGGCGGGAGTTTCGCGCCTGGGGAATGAGCAGTTCTTC
. . TRBJ2-1 TRBV28 CASSPSHSGSYNEQFF TGTGCCAGCAGTCCTAGTCATAGCGGCTCCTACAATGAGCAGTTCTTC
. . TRBJ1-3 TRBV5-1 CASSLSGIYSGNTIYF TGCGCCAGCAGCTTGTCGGGGATCTATTCTGGAAACACCATATATTTT
. TRBD1 TRBJ1-1 TRBV28 CASIRGVEAFF TGTGCCAGCATCAGGGGGGTAGAAGCTTTCTTT
. . TRBJ2-1 TRBV11-3 CASSLEAGYYNEQFF TGTGCCAGCAGCTTAGAGGCGGGGTACTACAATGAGCAGTTCTTC
. TRBD1 TRBJ1-6 TRBV3-1/TRBV3-2 CASQPTGGISPLHF TGTGCCAGCCAGCCCACAGGGGGCATATCACCCCTCCACTTT
. TRBD2 TRBJ2-1 TRBV6-4 CASSDSGRASYNEQFF TGTGCCAGCAGTGATAGCGGGAGGGCCTCCTACAATGAGCAGTTCTTC
. TRBD2 TRBJ2-2 TRBV4-2 CASSPTSGGTGELFF TGTGCCAGCAGCCCAACTAGCGGGGGGACTGGGGAGCTGTTTTTT
. TRBD1 TRBJ1-5 TRBV30 CAWGRRGLPSRPQHF TGTGCCTGGGGTCGCAGGGGGTTGCCATCCCGGCCCCAGCATTTT
. . TRBJ2-1 TRBV6-6 CASRGYNEQFF TGTGCCAGCCGGGGTTACAATGAGCAGTTCTTC
. . TRBJ1-2 TRBV28 CGASSHNYGYTF TGTGGGGCCTCATCGCACAACTATGGCTACACCTTC
once TRBD2 TRBJ2-1 TRBV23-1 CASSQRTGTSGGSLNEQFF TGCGCCAGCAGTCAAAGGACCGGGACTAGCGGGGGGTCCCTCAATGAGCAGTTCTTC
. TRBD2 TRBJ2-1 TRBV6-4 CASSDSAGGSEQFF TGTGCCAGCAGTGACTCTGCGGGGGGGAGTGAGCAGTTCTTC
. TRBD2 TRBJ2-1 TRBV7-2 CATRAAGGPGNEQFF TGTGCCACCAGAGCAGCGGGGGGGCCGGGGAATGAGCAGTTCTTC